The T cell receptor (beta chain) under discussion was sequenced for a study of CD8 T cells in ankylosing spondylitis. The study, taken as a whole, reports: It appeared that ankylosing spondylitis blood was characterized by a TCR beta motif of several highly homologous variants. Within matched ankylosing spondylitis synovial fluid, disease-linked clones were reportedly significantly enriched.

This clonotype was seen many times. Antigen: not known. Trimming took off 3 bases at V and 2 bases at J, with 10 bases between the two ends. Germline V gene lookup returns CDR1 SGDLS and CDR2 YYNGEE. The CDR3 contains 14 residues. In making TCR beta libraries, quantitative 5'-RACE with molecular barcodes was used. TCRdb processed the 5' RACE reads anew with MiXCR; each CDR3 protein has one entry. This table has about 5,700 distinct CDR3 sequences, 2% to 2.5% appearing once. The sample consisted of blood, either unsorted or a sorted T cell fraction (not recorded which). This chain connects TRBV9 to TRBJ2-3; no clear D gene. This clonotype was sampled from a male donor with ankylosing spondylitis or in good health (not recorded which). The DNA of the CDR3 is TGTGCCAGCAGCGACGACTCGAACACAGATACGCAGTATTTT. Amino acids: CASSDDSNTDTQYF. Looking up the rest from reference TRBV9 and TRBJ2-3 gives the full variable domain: DSGVTQTPKHLITATGQRVTLRCSPRSGDLSVYWYQQSLDQGLQFLIQYYNGEERAKGNILERFSAQQFPDLHSELNLSSLELGDSALYFCASSDDSNTDTQYFGPGTRLTVL.